This record concerns one T cell receptor beta chain sequence. This sample is part of a study of neoadjuvant anti-PD-1 for oral cavity cancer. The wider study: Patients without progression received a fourth nivolumab dose around day 43, then surgical resection on days 50-56.

Measured with immunoSEQ multiplex PCR; TCRdb has only the in-frame clones, and not every one. The data show over 14,000 clones, roughly two thirds seen once. The sequence derives from a person between 35 and 79 years old with oral cavity squamous cell carcinoma. Here the sequenced sample was PBMCs, taken before nivolumab (anti-PD-1) treatment.

CDR3 coding DNA: TGTGCCAGCAGCTTAAGAGGGCGGAATTTTGAAGCTTTCTTT. It specifies CASSLRGRNFEAFF. The rearrangement links TRBV7-9 to TRBJ1-1; no firm D call. The V end was cut by 2 bases, the J end by 7 bases, with 14 bases between. This CDR3 is built from 14 residues. Germline V gene data show CDR1 as SEHNR and CDR2 as FQNEAQ (reference sequence).